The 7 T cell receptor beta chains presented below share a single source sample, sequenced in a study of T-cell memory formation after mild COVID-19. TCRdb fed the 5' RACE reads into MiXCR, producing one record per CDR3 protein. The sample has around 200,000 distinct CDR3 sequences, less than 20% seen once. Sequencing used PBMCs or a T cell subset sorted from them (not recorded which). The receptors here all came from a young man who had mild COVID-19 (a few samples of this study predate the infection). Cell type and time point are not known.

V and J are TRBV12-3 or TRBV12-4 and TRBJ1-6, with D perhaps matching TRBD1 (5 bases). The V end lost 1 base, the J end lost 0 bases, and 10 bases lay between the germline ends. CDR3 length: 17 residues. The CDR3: CASSLGKGHSYNSPLHF. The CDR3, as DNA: TGTGCCAGCAGTTTAGGAAAGGGGCACTCCTATAATTCACCCCTCCACTTT.

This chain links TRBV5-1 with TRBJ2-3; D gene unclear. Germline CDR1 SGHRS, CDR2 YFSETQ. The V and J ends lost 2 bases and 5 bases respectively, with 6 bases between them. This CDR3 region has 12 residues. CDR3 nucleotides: TGCGCCAGCAGCTTAACCAGAGATACGCAGTATTTT. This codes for CASSLTRDTQYF.

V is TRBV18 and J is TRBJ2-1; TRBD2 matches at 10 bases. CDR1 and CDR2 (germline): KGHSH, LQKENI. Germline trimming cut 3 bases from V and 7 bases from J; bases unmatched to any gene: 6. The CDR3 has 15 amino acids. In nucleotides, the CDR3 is TGTGCCAGCTCACCCCAGCGGGGGGGCGGGAATGAGCAGTTCTTC. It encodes CASSPQRGGGNEQFF.

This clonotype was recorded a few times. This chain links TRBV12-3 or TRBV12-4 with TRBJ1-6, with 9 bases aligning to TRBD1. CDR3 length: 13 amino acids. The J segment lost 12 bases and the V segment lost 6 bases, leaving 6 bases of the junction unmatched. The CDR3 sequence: CASRGQGSGPLHF. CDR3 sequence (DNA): TGTGCCAGCAGGGGACAGGGTTCGGGACCCCTCCACTTT.

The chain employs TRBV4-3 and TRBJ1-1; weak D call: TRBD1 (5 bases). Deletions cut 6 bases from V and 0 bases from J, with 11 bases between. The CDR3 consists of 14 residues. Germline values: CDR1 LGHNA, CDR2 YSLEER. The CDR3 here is CASSRDALNTEAFF. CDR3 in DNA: TGCGCCAGCAGTCGGGACGCCTTGAACACTGAAGCTTTCTTT.

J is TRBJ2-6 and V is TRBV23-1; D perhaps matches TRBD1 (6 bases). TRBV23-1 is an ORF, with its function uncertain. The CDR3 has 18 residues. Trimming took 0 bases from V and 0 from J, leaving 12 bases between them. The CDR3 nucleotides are TGCGCCAGCAGTCAATCGCGGACAGCCTTCTCTGGGGCCAACGTCCTGACTTTC. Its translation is CASSQSRTAFSGANVLTF.

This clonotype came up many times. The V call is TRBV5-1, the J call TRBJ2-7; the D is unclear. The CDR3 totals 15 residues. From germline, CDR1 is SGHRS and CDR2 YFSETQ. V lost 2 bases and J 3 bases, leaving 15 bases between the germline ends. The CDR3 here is CASSFDIRKIYEQYF. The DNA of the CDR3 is TGCGCCAGCAGCTTTGACATCCGTAAGATCTACGAGCAGTACTTC.